A selection of T cell receptor beta chains follows, all from one sample in a study of blood T cells in healthy people across ages. MiXCR, applied by TCRdb to the 5' RACE reads, yields one record per CDR3 protein. The sample shows more than 700,000 distinct CDR3 sequences, less than 70% of them seen only once. What was sequenced was blood. The receptors were gathered from an elderly man in good health. CDR3s include the opening cysteine and the closing phenylalanine or tryptophan. A D gene is named only where the DNA matches it firmly. For some rows the clone size is stated as once, few or many, or as a class when expanded; others skip it.

clone size	D gene	V gene	J gene	CDR3 DNA	CDR3 protein
NA	TRBD1	TRBV20-1	TRBJ2-5	TGCAGTGCTATGGTTACAGGGGGACAAGAGACCCAGTACTTC	CSAMVTGGQETQYF
few	NA	TRBV10-3	TRBJ2-5	TGTGCCATCAAAGCCAGGGGCTCCCAAGAGACCCAGTACTTC	CAIKARGSQETQYF
NA	TRBD1	TRBV27	TRBJ1-5	TGTGCCAGCAGGACAGGGAGGGGCAATCAGCCCCAGCATTTT	CASRTGRGNQPQHF
NA	TRBD2	TRBV11-2	TRBJ2-3	TGTGCCAGCAGCTTAGGTAGCGGGTTTAGCACAGATACGCAGTATTTT	CASSLGSGFSTDTQYF
few	NA	TRBV9	TRBJ1-2	TGTGCCAGCAGCGGCCCGACAGTAAGCTATGGCTACACCTTC	CASSGPTVSYGYTF
many	TRBD1	TRBV24-1	TRBJ2-7	TGTGCCACCAGTCAACGGGACAGAGCCTACGAGCAGTACTTC	CATSQRDRAYEQYF
NA	TRBD2	TRBV24-1	TRBJ2-3	TGTGCCACCAGTCCTAGCGGGAGAGGGGATACGCAGTATTTT	CATSPSGRGDTQYF
NA	TRBD1	TRBV6-5	TRBJ2-4	TGTGCCAGCACTTACAGGGGGCGCCCGGCCAAAAACATTCAGTACTTC	CASTYRGRPAKNIQYF
NA	TRBD2	TRBV7-3	TRBJ2-1	TGTGCCAGCAGCTTAGAGGGACTAGCGGGTCTGGGGGTTAAGTTCTTC	CASSLEGLAGLGVKFF
NA	NA	TRBV20-1	TRBJ1-6	TGCAGTGCGCCGGAGGGGTTCTTTAACTCACCCCTCCACTTT	CSAPEGFFNSPLHF
NA	NA	TRBV2	TRBJ1-4	TGTGCCGGCAGTGAACAGGGCCGTGCAACTAATGAAAAACTGTTTTTT	CAGSEQGRATNEKLFF
NA	NA	TRBV7-3	TRBJ2-3	TGTACCAGCAGGCTGGCCGTTGGACGGCGCAAGAATACGCAGTATTTT	CTSRLAVGRRKNTQYF
few	NA	TRBV3-1	TRBJ1-6	TGTGCCAGCAGCCAAGTCCAGGGTCGTTCACCCCTCCACTTT	CASSQVQGRSPLHF
once	TRBD2	TRBV20-1	TRBJ2-7	TGCAGTGCCACAGGACTAGCGGGAGTCCCTTCCTACGAGCAGTACTTC	CSATGLAGVPSYEQYF
NA	NA	TRBV25-1	TRBJ1-2	TGTGCCAGCAGTGAGGACCGGCTGGAGCATGGCTACACCTTC	CASSEDRLEHGYTF
NA	NA	TRBV19	TRBJ2-7	TGTGCCAGTAGTCTGGGACATGGCTACGAGCAGTACTTC	CASSLGHGYEQYF